The 15 T cell receptor beta chains reported below all come from one sample, sequenced in a study of blood T cells in healthy people across ages. PCR was performed a second time for roughly 7 to 11 cycles using a sample-barcoded 5' primer and a J-beta primer mix. TCRdb re-called the 5' RACE reads through MiXCR, storing one row per CDR3 protein. This table has about a million distinct CDR3 sequences, 45% to 60% appearing once. Sequenced input: blood. The receptors come from a woman aged 55 to 70 in good health.

The chain is built from TRBV20-1 and TRBJ2-7; D uncertain. The V end was cut by 2 bases, the J end by 6 bases, with 8 bases between. Germline values: CDR1 DFQATT, CDR2 SNEGSKA (reference sequence). The CDR3 has 11 residues. The CDR3 region has the DNA TGCAGTGCTAGATCAAGGGCCGAGCAGTACTTC. Protein product: CSARSRAEQYF.

This clonotype appeared a few times. The genes are TRBV4-2 and TRBJ2-3; D ambiguous. This CDR3 spans 11 amino acids. The V and J ends lost 1 base and 7 bases respectively, with 3 bases between them. Germline CDR1 is LGHNA and CDR2 is YNFKEQ. The CDR3 DNA reads as TGTGCCAGCAGCCAAGCGAATACGCAGTATTTT. Translating it yields CASSQANTQYF.

This clonotype was seen a few times. CDR3 region: CASSPSHSSYEQYF. The CDR3 DNA follows: TGTGCCAGCAGTCCTAGTCATAGCTCCTACGAGCAGTACTTC. This sequence joins TRBV3-1 and TRBJ2-7; D is uncertain. The germline CDR1 and CDR2 sequences are LGHDT and YNNKEL (reference sequence). V lost 6 bases to trimming and J lost 0 bases, with 12 bases between them. This CDR3 contains 14 residues.

In nucleotides, the CDR3 is TGTGCCACCAGCAGAGAACAGGGGTTGGGCACTGAAGCTTTCTTT. Its translation: CATSREQGLGTEAFF. The genes are TRBV15 and TRBJ1-1, with 7 positions matching TRBD1. Trimming took 0 bases from V and 4 from J; bases not matched to a gene: 5. There are 15 residues in the CDR3. Germline-derived CDR1 and CDR2 are LNHNV and YYDKDF (reference sequence).

The chain uses TRBV30 and TRBJ1-1; unclear D gene. CDR3 length: 13 amino acids. Germline V CDR1 and CDR2: GTSNPN, SVGIG (reference sequence). The ends were cut back, 1 base at V and 1 base at J, with 7 bases in the middle. The CDR3 is CAWSGLSNTEAFF. DNA of the CDR3: TGTGCCTGGAGTGGCCTTTCGAACACTGAAGCTTTCTTT.

V gene TRBV3-1 combines with J gene TRBJ2-3; a possible D gene is TRBD2 (5 bases). Trimming removed 4 bases from V and 6 bases from J, with 14 bases in between. CDR1 and CDR2 from the germline V gene are LGHDT and YNNKEL (reference sequence). The CDR3 extends over 14 amino acids. DNA of the CDR3: TGTGCCAGCAGCCCACCTTATAGGACTGATACGCAGTATTTT. Translation: CASSPPYRTDTQYF.

For the CDR3, the DNA is TGTGCCAGCAGCCAAGGGGTAGGATCCGGACAAGAGACCCAGTACTTC. Translated, it gives CASSQGVGSGQETQYF. The gene calls are TRBV3-1 and TRBJ2-5; no clear D. Trimming removed 1 base from V and 2 bases from J, with 14 bases in between. The CDR3 sequence is 16 residues long. CDR1 is LGHDT, CDR2 YNNKEL, per germline (reference sequence).

This clonotype was recorded once. The genes are TRBV28 and TRBJ2-3; 14 nucleotides align to TRBD2. After removal of 6 bases from V and 9 bases from J, the junction contained 11 bases not matched to a gene. Germline CDR1 reads MDHEN; CDR2 reads SYDVKM. CDR3 size: 16 residues. The CDR3 sequence: CASRSTGTSGRGTQYF. CDR3 DNA sequence: TGTGCCAGCAGATCCACCGGGACTAGCGGGAGAGGGACGCAGTATTTT.

The chain is built from TRBV7-9 and TRBJ2-4; no definite D call. The ends were cut back, 4 bases at V and 9 bases at J, with 13 bases in the middle. This CDR3 has 13 residues. Germline CDR1 reads SEHNR; CDR2 reads FQNEAQ (reference sequence). The CDR3 bases are TGTGCCAGCAGCTCGGGCTCCCAGGTCATTCAGTACTTC. This codes for CASSSGSQVIQYF.

The V gene is TRBV6-1, the J gene TRBJ1-2, with D unresolved. The germline CDR1 and CDR2 sequences are MNHNS and SASEGT. Trimming shortened V by 4 bases and J by 3 bases, and 12 bases separated the two germline ends. The CDR3 loop spans 14 amino acids. CDR3 residues: CASSVFAGHYGYTF. CDR3 coding DNA: TGTGCCAGCAGTGTTTTCGCAGGACACTATGGCTACACCTTC.

The gene calls are TRBV6-5 and TRBJ2-1; 13 bases are a match to TRBD2. The junction had 2 bases not matched to a gene; V was cut back by 3 bases and J by 9 bases. The CDR3 length is 14 residues. Germline CDR1 reads MNHEY; CDR2 reads SVGAGI. The CDR3 sequence is CASSYTSGRAEQFF. CDR3 sequence (DNA): TGTGCCAGCAGTTATACTAGCGGGAGGGCTGAGCAGTTCTTC.

This clonotype showed up just once. CDR3 bases: TGCGCCAGCAGCCGGCAACAGGGCCCCTACAATGAGCAGTTCTTC. Translation gives CASSRQQGPYNEQFF. This rearrangement joins TRBV5-1 to TRBJ2-1; the D gene is possibly TRBD1 (6 bases). CDR3 length: 15 amino acids. Per germline, CDR1 SGHRS and CDR2 YFSETQ. Trimming took 4 bases from V and 2 from J, leaving 13 bases between them. Full variable domain (remainder filled in from reference TRBV5-1 and TRBJ2-1): KAGVTQTPRYLIKTRGQQVTLSCSPISGHRSVSWYQQTPGQGLQFLFEYFSETQRNKGNFPGRFSGRQFSNSRSEMNVSTLELGDSALYLCASSRQQGPYNEQFFGPGTRLTVL.

The sample holds a few counts of this clonotype. The chain recombines TRBV11-2 with TRBJ1-4; 7 positions agree with TRBD1. This CDR3 region has 14 residues. Germline CDR1 reads SGHAT; CDR2 reads FQNNGV. Trimming cost V 7 bases and J 5 bases; bases outside gene matches: 7. The CDR3 loop is CASNTQGGNEKLFF. The CDR3 nucleotides are TGTGCCAGCAACACTCAGGGGGGGAATGAAAAACTGTTTTTT. Combining the CDR3 with reference TRBV11-2 and TRBJ1-4 gives the whole variable domain EAGVAQSPRYKIIEKRQSVAFWCNPISGHATLYWYQQILGQGPKLLIQFQNNGVVDDSQLPKDRFSAERLKGVDSTLKIQPAKLEDSAVYLCASNTQGGNEKLFFGSGTQLSVL.

The chain recombines TRBV7-3 with TRBJ2-3; a possible D gene is TRBD2 (6 bases). The CDR3 spans 16 residues. Trimming took 3 bases from V and 0 from J, leaving 13 bases between them. Per the germline V gene, CDR1 is SGHTA and CDR2 is FQGTGA. The CDR3, as DNA: TGTGCCAGCAGCTTTAGCGGCGGAAGTAGCACAGATACGCAGTATTTT. Encoded protein: CASSFSGGSSTDTQYF.

This sequence joins TRBV4-1 and TRBJ2-2; 12 bases fit TRBD2. Germline assignment: CDR1 MGHRA and CDR2 YSYEKL. The ends lost 4 bases at V and 5 bases at J; junction bases unmatched: 5. This CDR3 has 16 residues. The CDR3 spells CASSPRGLAGTGELFF. CDR3 coding DNA: TGCGCCAGCAGCCCCCGCGGACTAGCGGGAACCGGGGAGCTGTTTTTT.